This passage covers 32 T cell receptor beta chains from one sample sequenced in a study of blood T cell repertoires in COVID-19. Profiled with immunoSEQ multiplex PCR; TCRdb holds only in-frame clones, not every one. This table holds about 150,000 clones, roughly 86% found once. Material for sequencing was peripheral blood. All receptors derive from a man aged 55 to 70 with COVID-19, enrolled during active disease.

This chain uses TRBV5-1 with TRBJ2-1; 8 bases match TRBD2. This CDR3 is 15 amino acids long. In germline, CDR1 is SGHRS, CDR2 YFSETQ. J lost 6 bases, V lost 0 bases, and 5 bases had no gene match. The chain's CDR3 is CASSLEGGRFNEQFF. The CDR3 DNA sequence: TGCGCCAGCAGCTTGGAGGGCGGGAGGTTCAATGAGCAGTTCTTC. Complete variable domain (other parts from reference TRBV5-1 and TRBJ2-1): KAGVTQTPRYLIKTRGQQVTLSCSPISGHRSVSWYQQTPGQGLQFLFEYFSETQRNKGNFPGRFSGRQFSNSRSEMNVSTLELGDSALYLCASSLEGGRFNEQFFGPGTRLTVL.

The chain carries TRBV2 and TRBJ2-5; 8 bases are shared with TRBD1. Germline assignment: CDR1 SNHLY and CDR2 FYNNEI. Trimming cost V 0 bases and J 3 bases; bases outside gene matches: 9. This CDR3 is built from 17 residues. CDR3 protein: CASSEARQGRIKETQYF. In DNA form, the CDR3 reads TGTGCCAGCAGTGAAGCGAGACAGGGGAGGATTAAAGAGACCCAGTACTTC. Variable domain in full (rest from reference TRBV2 and TRBJ2-5): EPEVTQTPSHQVTQMGQEVILRCVPISNHLYFYWYRQILGQKVEFLVSFYNNEISEKSEIFDDQFSVERPDGSNFTLKIRSTKLEDSAMYFCASSEARQGRIKETQYFGPGTRLLVL.

The chain joins TRBV7-9 to TRBJ1-5; tentative D call: TRBD1 (6 bases). Germline CDR1 SEHNR, CDR2 FQNEAQ (reference sequence). The CDR3 sequence is 15 residues long. The V end was cut by 1 base, the J end by 3 bases, with 10 bases between. The CDR3 loop is CASSLGDNPNQPQHF. CDR3 bases: TGTGCCAGCAGCTTAGGGGACAACCCCAATCAGCCCCAGCATTTT.

The rearrangement joins TRBV6-5 to TRBJ1-6; 8 positions match TRBD1. The V and J ends lost 6 bases and 6 bases, in that order; junction bases with no gene match: 7. This CDR3 has 15 amino acids. Looked up from germline, CDR1 is MNHEY and CDR2 is SVGAGI. The CDR3 is CASSGQGGGNSPLHF. The CDR3 DNA reads as TGTGCCAGCAGCGGACAGGGTGGTGGTAATTCACCCCTCCACTTT.

This rearrangement joins TRBV29-1 to TRBJ1-1; D gene ambiguous. This CDR3 region has 15 residues. V lost 5 bases and J lost 1, with 17 bases in between. In germline, CDR1 is SQVTM, CDR2 ANQGSEA. CDR3 sequence: CSVSQTGSRNTEAFF. CDR3 nucleotide sequence: TGCAGCGTTAGCCAAACGGGGAGTCGGAACACTGAAGCTTTCTTT.

The gene calls are TRBV6-6 and TRBJ1-2; a possible D gene is TRBD1 (5 bases). The CDR3 contains 15 residues. Trimming shortened V by 5 bases and J by 7 bases, and 20 bases separated the two germline ends. Germline lookup yields CDR1 MNHNY and CDR2 SVGAGI (reference sequence). The CDR3: CASSHGGRGESGYTF. The DNA for the CDR3 is TGTGCCAGCAGTCACGGGGGGAGGGGAGAGAGTGGCTACACCTTC.

The chain combines TRBV10-3 with TRBJ1-5, with TRBD1 identical over 7 bases. V gave up 4 bases and J gave up 1 base; unmatched junction bases: 1. The CDR3 totals 14 residues. Germline loops: CDR1 ENHRY, CDR2 SYGVKD. Here the CDR3 DNA reads TGTGCCATCAGTGGGGGACAGAGCAATCAGCCCCAGCATTTT. This sequence encodes CAISGGQSNQPQHF.

V is TRBV4-1 and J is TRBJ1-6; TRBD1 might be the D (5 bases). V was pared by 0 bases and J by 6 bases, with 15 bases between. Per the germline V gene, CDR1 is MGHRA and CDR2 is YSYEKL. The CDR3 runs to 17 residues. CDR3 loop: CASSQDPQTVINSPLHF. In nucleotides, the CDR3 is TGCGCCAGCAGCCAAGACCCACAGACAGTGATTAATTCACCCCTCCACTTT.

The chain employs TRBV6-2 or TRBV6-3 and TRBJ2-5, with TRBD2 matching 11 bases. Germline lookup yields CDR1 MNHEY and CDR2 SVGEGT. V was clipped by 3 bases and J by 4 bases; unmatched bases: 4. The CDR3 has 15 residues. CDR3 DNA: TGTGCCAGCAGTTATTCCGGGACTAGCGGAGAGACCCAGTACTTC. It specifies CASSYSGTSGETQYF.

The chain couples TRBV13 to TRBJ2-7; the match to TRBD1 covers 8 bases. V lost 5 bases to trimming and J lost 0 bases; unmatched junction nucleotides: 6. The germline V gene has CDR1 PRHDT and CDR2 FYEKMQ (reference sequence). This CDR3 region has 15 residues. In DNA form, the CDR3 reads TGTGCCAGCAGCCGGGGACAGGCAAGCTCCTACGAGCAGTACTTC. This encodes CASSRGQASSYEQYF.

The chain recombines TRBV6-6 with TRBJ2-1, with TRBD2 matching 12 bases. The V gene end was trimmed by 6 bases and the J gene end by 10 bases; junction bases not matched to a gene: 10. From germline, CDR1 is MNHNY and CDR2 SVGAGI (reference sequence). The CDR3 runs 15 residues. The CDR3 nucleotides are TGTGCCAGCAGAGGGACTAGCGGGTGGCTAGCCGAGCAGTTCTTC. Encoded protein: CASRGTSGWLAEQFF.

The sample holds one count of this clone. The V call is TRBV19, the J call TRBJ1-1, with 12 bases lining up with TRBD1. The CDR3 runs 15 residues. The V and J ends lost 5 bases and 11 bases, in that order; junction bases with no gene match: 12. CDR1 and CDR2 from the germline V gene are LNHDA and SQIVND (reference sequence). CDR3 sequence reads: CASSEPGQGALVAFF. The CDR3 nucleotides are TGTGCCAGTAGTGAACCGGGACAGGGGGCCTTAGTTGCTTTCTTT.

J is TRBJ1-5 and V is TRBV6-5; 7 bases line up with TRBD1. After removal of 6 bases from V and 4 bases from J, the junction contained 9 bases not matched to a gene. The CDR3 length is 15 residues. The germline V gene encodes CDR1 MNHEY and CDR2 SVGAGI. In nucleotides, the CDR3 is TGTGCCAGCAGCCCCGACAGGGCGGAGAATCAGCCCCAGCATTTT. It yields the protein CASSPDRAENQPQHF.

The chain links TRBV27 to TRBJ2-3; D may be TRBD2 (5 bases). The V gene lost 5 bases and the J gene lost 0 bases, with 9 bases spanning the gap. The germline V gene has CDR1 MNHEY and CDR2 SMNVEV (reference sequence). The length of the CDR3 is 14 residues. In DNA form, the CDR3 reads TGTGCCAGCAGTCGGTGGACTAGCACAGATACGCAGTATTTT. This codes for CASSRWTSTDTQYF.

The V gene is TRBV7-3, the J gene TRBJ1-1, with a possible D match to TRBD1 (6 bases). The CDR3 length is 14 residues. Trimming left V 4 bases short and J 6 bases short, with 15 bases between. Looked up from germline, CDR1 is SGHTA and CDR2 is FQGTGA. For the CDR3, the DNA is TGTGCCAGCAGCTCAACGGCCAGGGGATCTGAAGCTTTCTTT. Its protein is CASSSTARGSEAFF.

This chain joins TRBV11-2 and TRBJ2-7, with 8 bases aligning to TRBD1. Germline lookup yields CDR1 SGHAT and CDR2 FQNNGV. The CDR3 totals 17 residues. V was pared by 5 bases and J by 0 bases, with 12 bases of the junction left unmatched. CDR3 loop: CASSVGVTGDSSYEQYF. Here the CDR3 DNA reads TGTGCCAGCAGCGTAGGGGTGACAGGGGATAGCTCCTACGAGCAGTACTTC.

The V and J genes are TRBV19 and TRBJ2-2; possibly TRBD1 for D (5 bases). Looked up from germline, CDR1 is LNHDA and CDR2 is SQIVND (reference sequence). CDR3 length: 14 residues. Deletions cut 4 bases from V and 5 bases from J, with 11 bases between. CDR3 sequence reads: CASSTQTVTGELFF. The CDR3 nucleotides are TGTGCCAGTAGTACCCAGACAGTTACCGGGGAGCTGTTTTTT.

CDR3 nucleotide sequence: TGTGCCAGTAGTCCCGGGGGAGGAAAAGAGACCCAGTACTTC. Protein: CASSPGGGKETQYF. V and J are TRBV19 and TRBJ2-5; possible D gene TRBD2, 6 bases. Trimming took 5 bases from V and 3 from J, leaving 13 bases between them. The CDR3 totals 14 residues. From germline, CDR1 is LNHDA and CDR2 SQIVND (reference sequence).

This rearrangement joins TRBV2 to TRBJ2-1; 9 nucleotides line up with TRBD2. CDR3 length: 15 amino acids. Germline assignment: CDR1 SNHLY and CDR2 FYNNEI. Germline trimming cut 7 bases from V and 5 bases from J; bases unmatched to any gene: 9. The chain's CDR3 is CASIARGGGHNEQFF. CDR3 DNA sequence: TGTGCCAGCATCGCACGCGGGGGGGGGCACAATGAGCAGTTCTTC.

The rearrangement uses TRBV2 and TRBJ2-3, with a tentative D call TRBD2 (6 bases). The CDR3 covers 15 residues. Trimming pared 3 bases from V and 2 bases from J, leaving 12 bases between. Germline V gene data show CDR1 as SNHLY and CDR2 as FYNNEI. As DNA, the CDR3 is TGTGCCAGCAGTGACCTAGCGAGAGACACAGATACGCAGTATTTT. Translating gives CASSDLARDTDTQYF. Filled out from reference TRBV2 and TRBJ2-3, the complete variable domain reads EPEVTQTPSHQVTQMGQEVILRCVPISNHLYFYWYRQILGQKVEFLVSFYNNEISEKSEIFDDQFSVERPDGSNFTLKIRSTKLEDSAMYFCASSDLARDTDTQYFGPGTRLTVL.

This chain connects TRBV6-2 or TRBV6-3 to TRBJ1-1; weak D call: TRBD1 (6 bases). The CDR3 consists of 16 residues. Trimming shortened V by 6 bases and J by 1 base, and 18 bases separated the two germline ends. The germline CDR1 and CDR2 sequences are MNHEY and SVGEGT. CDR3 in DNA: TGTGCCAGCAGCCATTCCCCGGACAGAAAGAACACTGAAGCTTTCTTT. Protein product: CASSHSPDRKNTEAFF.

The V call is TRBV7-8, the J call TRBJ2-7; 8 nucleotides match TRBD2. In germline, CDR1 is SGHVS, CDR2 FQNEAQ. The CDR3 is made up of 13 amino acids. The V segment lost 3 bases and the J segment 3 bases; nucleotides outside the gene matches: 1. The CDR3 is CASSFLAGYEQYF. The DNA for the CDR3 is TGTGCCAGCAGCTTCCTAGCGGGCTACGAGCAGTACTTC.

This rearrangement joins TRBV7-8 to TRBJ1-2; no clear D. The CDR3 is made up of 13 amino acids. Germline CDR1 and CDR2: SGHVS and FQNEAQ. V was clipped by 5 bases and J by 0 bases, with 7 bases between them. DNA for the CDR3: TGTGCCAGCAGCCCACAAGCTAACTATGGCTACACCTTC. Residues: CASSPQANYGYTF.

V usage is TRBV7-6 and J usage is TRBJ1-3; 7 nucleotides align to TRBD1. There are 16 residues in the CDR3. V lost 0 bases to trimming and J lost 3 bases; unmatched junction nucleotides: 5. Germline CDR1 and CDR2: SGHVS and FNYEAQ. CDR3 residues: CASSLASAGGGNTIYF. CDR3 coding DNA: TGTGCCAGCAGCTTAGCATCGGCAGGGGGTGGAAACACCATATATTTT.

The J gene is TRBJ2-5, the V gene TRBV24-1; 13 bases map to TRBD2. Trimming took 3 bases from V and 3 from J; bases not matched to a gene: 6. Germline CDR1 is KGHDR and CDR2 is SFDVKD. The CDR3 runs to 17 residues. Here the CDR3 reads CATSDPGLAGMKETQYF. Written as DNA, the CDR3 is TGTGCCACCAGTGATCCGGGACTAGCGGGAATGAAAGAGACCCAGTACTTC.

V usage is TRBV24-1 and J usage is TRBJ2-2, with 9 bases fitting TRBD1. CDR1 KGHDR and CDR2 SFDVKD come from the germline V gene. Losses at the gene ends were 2 bases for V and 6 bases for J; bases not matched to a gene: 9. The CDR3 runs 17 residues. The CDR3 sequence: CATSDSPGTGIAGELFF. CDR3 in DNA: TGTGCCACCAGTGATTCCCCCGGGACAGGGATTGCCGGGGAGCTGTTTTTT.

The V and J genes are TRBV7-2 and TRBJ2-7, with 7 positions matching TRBD2. Trimming removed 1 base from V and 6 bases from J; junction bases left unmatched: 21. CDR1 and CDR2 (germline): SGHTA, FQGNSA. There are 19 residues in the CDR3. CDR3 loop: CASSLVPRLSAGEEGEQYF. The CDR3 region has the DNA TGTGCCAGCAGCTTAGTTCCGAGGCTGTCCGCGGGGGAAGAGGGCGAGCAGTACTTC.

This chain uses TRBV10-3 with TRBJ2-1; 13 positions agree with TRBD2. The CDR3 runs 15 residues. The V and J ends lost 3 bases and 7 bases, in that order; junction bases with no gene match: 3. Germline CDR1 is ENHRY and CDR2 is SYGVKD. The CDR3 bases are TGTGCCATCAGTGAAGGGACTAGCGGGAAGAATGAGCAGTTCTTC. It specifies CAISEGTSGKNEQFF.

The V and J genes are TRBV10-2 and TRBJ1-6; D gene unclear. The CDR3 extends over 15 amino acids. Germline V gives CDR1 WSHSY, CDR2 SAAADI. Deletions cut 3 bases from V and 0 bases from J, with 6 bases between. The CDR3 loop reads CASSDAGSYNSPLHF. The CDR3, as DNA: TGCGCCAGCAGTGATGCGGGCTCCTATAATTCACCCCTCCACTTT.

The chain couples TRBV28 to TRBJ2-7, with 7 bases that match TRBD1. The CDR3 totals 17 residues. Germline lookup yields CDR1 MDHEN and CDR2 SYDVKM. Trimming took 6 bases from V and 5 from J; bases not matched to a gene: 19. CDR3 DNA sequence: TGTGCCAGCAGCTACAATGGGGTTGTACAGGGGTTTGACGAGCAGTACTTC. Translation: CASSYNGVVQGFDEQYF.

This chain joins TRBV10-3 and TRBJ2-3; D is perhaps TRBD1 (6 bases). Germline V gene sequence: CDR1 ENHRY, CDR2 SYGVKD. This CDR3 spans 16 amino acids. V dropped 2 bases and J dropped 4 bases, with 16 bases sitting between them. CDR3 residues: CAISEARRGSADTQYF. CDR3 bases: TGTGCCATCAGTGAGGCCCGCAGGGGAAGCGCAGATACGCAGTATTTT.

V gene TRBV7-9 combines with J gene TRBJ2-3; 10 nucleotides agree with TRBD1. The V gene end was trimmed by 5 bases and the J gene end by 3 bases; junction bases not matched to a gene: 5. The CDR3 contains 15 residues. Germline CDR1 SEHNR, CDR2 FQNEAQ (reference sequence). In DNA form, the CDR3 reads TGTGCCAGCAGCGCGACGGGACAGGGGACAGATACGCAGTATTTT. Protein: CASSATGQGTDTQYF.